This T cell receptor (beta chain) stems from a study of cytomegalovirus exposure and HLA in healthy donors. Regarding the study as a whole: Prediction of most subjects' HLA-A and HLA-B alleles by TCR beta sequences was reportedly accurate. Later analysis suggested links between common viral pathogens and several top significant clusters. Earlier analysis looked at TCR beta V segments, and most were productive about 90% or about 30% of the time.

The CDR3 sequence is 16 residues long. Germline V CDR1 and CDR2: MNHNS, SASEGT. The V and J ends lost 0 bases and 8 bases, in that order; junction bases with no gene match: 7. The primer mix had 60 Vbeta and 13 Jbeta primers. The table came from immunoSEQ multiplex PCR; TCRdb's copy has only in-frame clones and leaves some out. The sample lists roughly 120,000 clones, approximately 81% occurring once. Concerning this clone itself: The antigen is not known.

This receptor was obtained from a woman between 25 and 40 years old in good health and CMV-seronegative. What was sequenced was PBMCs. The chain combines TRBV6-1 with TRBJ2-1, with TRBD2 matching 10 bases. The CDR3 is CASSEARILAGDEQFF. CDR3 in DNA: TGTGCCAGCAGTGAAGCGCGAATCCTAGCGGGAGATGAGCAGTTCTTC.